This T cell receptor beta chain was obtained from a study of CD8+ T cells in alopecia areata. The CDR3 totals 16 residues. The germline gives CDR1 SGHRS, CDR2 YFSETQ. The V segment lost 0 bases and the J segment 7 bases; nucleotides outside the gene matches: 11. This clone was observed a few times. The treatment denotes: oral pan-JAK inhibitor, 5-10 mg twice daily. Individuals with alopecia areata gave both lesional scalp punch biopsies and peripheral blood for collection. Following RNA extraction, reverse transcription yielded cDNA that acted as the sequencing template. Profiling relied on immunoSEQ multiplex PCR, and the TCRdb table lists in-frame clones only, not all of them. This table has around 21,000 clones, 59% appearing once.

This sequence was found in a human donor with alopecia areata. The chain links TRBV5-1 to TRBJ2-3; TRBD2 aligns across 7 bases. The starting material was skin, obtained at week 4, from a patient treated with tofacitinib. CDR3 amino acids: CASSLEASGALNTQYF. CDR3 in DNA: TGCGCCAGCAGCTTGGAGGCGAGCGGGGCGCTAAATACGCAGTATTTT.